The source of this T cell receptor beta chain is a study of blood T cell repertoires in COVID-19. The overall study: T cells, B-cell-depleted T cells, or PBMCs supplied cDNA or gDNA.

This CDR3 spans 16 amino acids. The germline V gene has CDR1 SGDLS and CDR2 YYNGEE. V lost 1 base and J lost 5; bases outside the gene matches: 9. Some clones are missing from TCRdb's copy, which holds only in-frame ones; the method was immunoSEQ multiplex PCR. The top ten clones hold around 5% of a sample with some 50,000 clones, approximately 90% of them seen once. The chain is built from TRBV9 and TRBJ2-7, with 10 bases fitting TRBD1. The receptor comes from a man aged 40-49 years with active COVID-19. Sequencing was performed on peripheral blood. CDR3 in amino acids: CASSVNDRGLYDEQYF. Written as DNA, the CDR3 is TGTGCCAGCAGCGTAAACGACAGGGGGCTTTACGACGAGCAGTACTTC.